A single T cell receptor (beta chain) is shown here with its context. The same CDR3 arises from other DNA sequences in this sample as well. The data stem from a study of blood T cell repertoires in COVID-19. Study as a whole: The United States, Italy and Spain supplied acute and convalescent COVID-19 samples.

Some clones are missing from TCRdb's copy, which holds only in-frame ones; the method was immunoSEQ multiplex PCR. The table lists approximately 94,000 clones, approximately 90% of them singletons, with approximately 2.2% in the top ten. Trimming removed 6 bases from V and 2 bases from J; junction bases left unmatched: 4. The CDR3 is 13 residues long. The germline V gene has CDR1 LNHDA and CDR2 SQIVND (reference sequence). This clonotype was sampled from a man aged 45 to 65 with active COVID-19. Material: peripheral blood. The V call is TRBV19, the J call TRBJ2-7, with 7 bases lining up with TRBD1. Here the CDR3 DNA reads TGTGCCAGTAGCAGGACAGGAGCCTACGAGCAGTACTTC. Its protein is CASSRTGAYEQYF.